This is a list of T cell receptor beta chains from one sample in a study of CD8+ T cells in alopecia areata. Profiling relied on immunoSEQ multiplex PCR, and the TCRdb table lists in-frame clones only, not all of them. The sample carries some 220,000 clones, approximately 57% recorded once. Specimen: CD4+ T cells sorted from blood, collected at week 4, from a patient treated with tofacitinib. These receptors were collected from a human donor with alopecia areata. Each CDR3 is given with its conserved first and last residue. A D gene is named only where the DNA matches it firmly. Size is omitted from some rows. Given values are once, few, many or a class for expanded clones.

D gene: TRBD1
V gene: TRBV5-1
J gene: TRBJ2-2
clone size: NA
CDR3 protein: CASGPSGQGATGELFF
CDR3 DNA: TGCGCCAGCGGCCCGTCGGGTCAGGGGGCCACCGGGGAGCTGTTTTTT

D gene: NA
V gene: TRBV14
J gene: TRBJ1-2
clone size: NA
CDR3 protein: CASSQEQMPGRYGYTF
CDR3 DNA: TGTGCCAGCAGCCAAGAACAGATGCCAGGGCGGTATGGCTACACCTTC

D gene: NA
V gene: TRBV5-1
J gene: TRBJ2-7
clone size: NA
CDR3 protein: CASSLGGTGTYEQYF
CDR3 DNA: TGCGCCAGCAGCTTGGGCGGGACGGGGACCTACGAGCAGTACTTC

D gene: NA
V gene: TRBV18
J gene: TRBJ1-2
clone size: NA
CDR3 protein: CASSQTESWGYTF
CDR3 DNA: TGTGCCAGCTCACAAACCGAATCGTGGGGCTACACCTTC

D gene: NA
V gene: TRBV29-1
J gene: TRBJ1-1
clone size: NA
CDR3 protein: CSVRGNTEAFF
CDR3 DNA: TGCAGCGTTAGGGGGAACACTGAAGCTTTCTTT

D gene: NA
V gene: TRBV29-1
J gene: TRBJ2-2
clone size: few
CDR3 protein: CSVGTATGELFF
CDR3 DNA: TGCAGCGTTGGGACAGCCACCGGGGAGCTGTTTTTT

D gene: NA
V gene: TRBV20-1
J gene: TRBJ2-5
clone size: once
CDR3 protein: CGGQKQETQYF
CDR3 DNA: TGCGGCGGACAGAAACAAGAGACCCAGTACTTC

D gene: TRBD1
V gene: TRBV15
J gene: TRBJ2-7
clone size: NA
CDR3 protein: CATSRSGTGNNEQYF
CDR3 DNA: TGTGCCACCAGCAGAAGCGGGACAGGGAACAACGAGCAGTACTTC

D gene: TRBD2
V gene: TRBV7-2
J gene: TRBJ2-3
clone size: many
CDR3 protein: CASSRGVVGTDTQYF
CDR3 DNA: TGTGCCAGCAGCCGGGGGGTCGTGGGCACAGATACGCAGTATTTT

D gene: TRBD1
V gene: TRBV2
J gene: TRBJ2-2
clone size: few
CDR3 protein: CASKGGQRYTGELFF
CDR3 DNA: TGTGCCAGCAAAGGGGGACAGAGATACACCGGGGAGCTGTTTTTT

D gene: NA
V gene: TRBV9
J gene: TRBJ1-5
clone size: NA
CDR3 protein: CASSVAGLINQPQHF
CDR3 DNA: TGTGCCAGCAGCGTAGCAGGGCTGATCAATCAGCCCCAGCATTTT

D gene: NA
V gene: TRBV5-1
J gene: TRBJ2-2
clone size: NA
CDR3 protein: CASSLHGDVNTGELFF
CDR3 DNA: TGCGCCAGCAGTCTTCACGGGGACGTGAACACCGGGGAGCTGTTTTTT

D gene: NA
V gene: TRBV2
J gene: TRBJ1-5
clone size: NA
CDR3 protein: CASTEGSQPQHF
CDR3 DNA: TGTGCCAGCACTGAGGGGAGTCAGCCCCAGCATTTT

D gene: TRBD1
V gene: TRBV11-2
J gene: TRBJ2-7
clone size: NA
CDR3 protein: CASSSGQGSTYEQYF
CDR3 DNA: TGTGCCAGCAGCTCCGGACAGGGCTCAACCTACGAGCAGTACTTC

D gene: TRBD2
V gene: TRBV5-5
J gene: TRBJ2-3
clone size: few
CDR3 protein: CASSFTPSGGLTDTQYF
CDR3 DNA: TGTGCCAGCAGCTTTACCCCTAGCGGGGGGCTCACAGATACGCAGTATTTT

D gene: NA
V gene: TRBV29-1
J gene: TRBJ1-1
clone size: NA
CDR3 protein: CSVEETGGGEAFF
CDR3 DNA: TGCAGCGTTGAAGAAACAGGCGGGGGTGAAGCTTTCTTT

D gene: NA
V gene: TRBV10-3
J gene: TRBJ1-1
clone size: NA
CDR3 protein: CAISDLGANTEAFF
CDR3 DNA: TGTGCCATCAGTGACCTGGGGGCCAACACTGAAGCTTTCTTT

D gene: NA
V gene: TRBV6-1
J gene: TRBJ1-2
clone size: NA
CDR3 protein: CASSEGTSNYGYTF
CDR3 DNA: TGTGCCAGCAGTGAAGGGACAAGCAACTATGGCTACACCTTC

D gene: NA
V gene: TRBV2
J gene: TRBJ1-2
clone size: few
CDR3 protein: CASSGENAGGYTF
CDR3 DNA: TGTGCCAGCAGTGGAGAGAATGCTGGAGGCTACACCTTC

D gene: NA
V gene: TRBV2
J gene: TRBJ1-2
clone size: few
CDR3 protein: CASSREEVNYGYTF
CDR3 DNA: TGTGCCAGCAGCAGAGAGGAGGTTAACTATGGCTACACCTTC

D gene: TRBD2
V gene: TRBV27
J gene: TRBJ2-2
clone size: many
CDR3 protein: CASSLAGAFNTGELFF
CDR3 DNA: TGTGCCAGCAGTTTAGCGGGAGCTTTTAACACCGGGGAGCTGTTTTTT

D gene: NA
V gene: TRBV2
J gene: TRBJ1-2
clone size: few
CDR3 protein: CASSGQGPIPNYGYTF
CDR3 DNA: TGTGCCAGCAGCGGACAAGGCCCCATCCCTAACTATGGCTACACCTTC

D gene: NA
V gene: TRBV11-2
J gene: TRBJ1-1
clone size: NA
CDR3 protein: CASSLALPGRNTEAFF
CDR3 DNA: TGTGCCAGCAGCTTAGCCCTACCGGGAAGGAACACTGAAGCTTTCTTT

D gene: NA
V gene: TRBV7-9
J gene: TRBJ2-2
clone size: NA
CDR3 protein: CASSSPPGAPNTGELFF
CDR3 DNA: TGTGCCAGCAGCTCCCCCCCGGGGGCCCCGAACACCGGGGAGCTGTTTTTT